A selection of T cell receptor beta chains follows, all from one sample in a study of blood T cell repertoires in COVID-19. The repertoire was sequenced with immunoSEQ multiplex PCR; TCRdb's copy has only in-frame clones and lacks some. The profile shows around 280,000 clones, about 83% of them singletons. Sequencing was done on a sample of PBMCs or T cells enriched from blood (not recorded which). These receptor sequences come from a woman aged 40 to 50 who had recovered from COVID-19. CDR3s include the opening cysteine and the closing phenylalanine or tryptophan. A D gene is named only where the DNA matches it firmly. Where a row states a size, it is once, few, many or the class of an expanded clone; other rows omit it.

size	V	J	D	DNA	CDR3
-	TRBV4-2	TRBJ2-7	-	TGTGCCAGCAGCCAAGGTTCAGGGAACTACGAGCAGTACTTC	CASSQGSGNYEQYF
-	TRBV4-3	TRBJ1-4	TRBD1	TGCGCCAGCAGCCAAGAGAAAGGGGGCCCGGGGGAAAAACTGTTTTTT	CASSQEKGGPGEKLFF
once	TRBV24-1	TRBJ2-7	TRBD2	TGTGCCACCAGTGATCGGACTAGCGGAAAATACGAGCAGTACTTC	CATSDRTSGKYEQYF
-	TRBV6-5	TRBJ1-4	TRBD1	TGTGCCAGCAAGACAGGGGGCGAGGAAAAACTGTTTTTT	CASKTGGEEKLFF
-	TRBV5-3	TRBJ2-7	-	TGTGCCAGAAGCTTGTCGACTAGTATCTACGAGCAGTACTTC	CARSLSTSIYEQYF
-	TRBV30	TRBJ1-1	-	TGTGCCTGGGCCAGGGGAACTGAAGCTTTCTTT	CAWARGTEAFF
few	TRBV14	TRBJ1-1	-	TGTGCCAGCAGCCAAGCCGGGGAGGGGAGGAACACTGAAGCTTTCTTT	CASSQAGEGRNTEAFF
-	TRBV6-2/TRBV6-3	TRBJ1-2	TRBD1	TGTGCCAGCAGCCCTGGGGGGACAGGCGCTTATGGCTACACCTTC	CASSPGGTGAYGYTF
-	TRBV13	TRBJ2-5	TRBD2	TGTGCCAGCAGAAAAGGGGCCGGCGGGAGGAGAGGAGAGACCCAGTACTTC	CASRKGAGGRRGETQYF
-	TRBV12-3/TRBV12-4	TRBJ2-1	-	TGTGCCAGCAGCGGACTTTACAATGAGCAGTTCTTC	CASSGLYNEQFF
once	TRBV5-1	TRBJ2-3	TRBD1	TGCGCCAGCAGCTTGGGTCAGGGGGCTTTTTCGGGCACAGATACGCAGTATTTT	CASSLGQGAFSGTDTQYF
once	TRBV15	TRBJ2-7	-	TGTGCCACCAGCAGTAGGAGCTCCTACGAGCAGTACTTC	CATSSRSSYEQYF
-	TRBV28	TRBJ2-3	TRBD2	TGTGCCAGCAGTTCCCGGACTAGCGGGAGTGCAGATACGCAGTATTTT	CASSSRTSGSADTQYF
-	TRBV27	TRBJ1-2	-	TGTGCCAGCAGTTTGATGGGCAACTATGGCTACACCTTC	CASSLMGNYGYTF
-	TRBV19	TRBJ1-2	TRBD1	TGTGCCAGTAGTGACGTGGGGACAGGGGTTAACTATGGCTACACCTTC	CASSDVGTGVNYGYTF
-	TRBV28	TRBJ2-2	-	TGTGCCAGCAGTTTATCCGCGAGGGTCGGGGAGCTGTTTTTT	CASSLSARVGELFF
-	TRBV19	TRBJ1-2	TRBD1	TGTGCCACCACAGGGGGCTGGGACTATGGCTACACCTTC	CATTGGWDYGYTF
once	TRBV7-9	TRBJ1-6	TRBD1	TGTGCCAGCAGCTACAATGGACAGGGGTCTGGGTCACCCCTCCACTTT	CASSYNGQGSGSPLHF
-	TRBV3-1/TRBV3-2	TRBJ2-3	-	TGTGCCAGCAGCCACCACCAGGCAGGGATAACAGATACGCAGTATTTT	CASSHHQAGITDTQYF
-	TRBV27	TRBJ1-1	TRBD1	TGTGCCAGCAGTTTTTCAGGGGGCTTGGCTGAAGCTTTCTTT	CASSFSGGLAEAFF
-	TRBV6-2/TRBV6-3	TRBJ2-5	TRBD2	TGTGCCAGCAGTTACGAGTTAGCGGGAGGGCCGATGGAGGAGACCCAGTACTTC	CASSYELAGGPMEETQYF
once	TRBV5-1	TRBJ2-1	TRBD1	TGCGCCAGCAGCGACGACAGGGGCAATGAGCAGTTCTTC	CASSDDRGNEQFF
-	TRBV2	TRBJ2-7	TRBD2	TGTGCCAGCAGTGCCGGACTAGCGGGAGCTTACGAGCAGTACTTC	CASSAGLAGAYEQYF
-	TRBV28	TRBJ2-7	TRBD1	TGTGCCAGCCGCTCCGAGGGGGCCGTGTCCTACGAGCAGTACTTC	CASRSEGAVSYEQYF